This T cell receptor beta chain stems from a study of T cell responses to AZD1222 COVID-19 vaccine. Study observations and caveats: Among spike-specific TCRs, nearly half reportedly target unmutated variant regions. Possibly, clonal diversity was underestimated; donors were largely white British and included more females. Across spike, vaccine-associated CD4 TCRs were found, dominant at 160-218 and 743-854.

On this clone: Its antigen is currently unknown.

Pooling covered second doses at about 4 or about 12 weeks. The V gene lost 4 bases and the J gene lost 1 base, with 9 bases spanning the gap. The CDR3 spans 14 residues. Germline V gene data show CDR1 as MGHRA and CDR2 as YSYEKL. The repertoire was sequenced with immunoSEQ multiplex PCR; TCRdb's copy has only in-frame clones and lacks some. The table includes roughly 190,000 clones, 91% detected once. The sequence was obtained from an adult who received the AZD1222 COVID-19 vaccine. The specimen comprised peripheral blood, sampled 28 days after the second AZD1222 dose. The chain is built from TRBV4-1 and TRBJ2-3; weak D call: TRBD2 (5 bases). This CDR3 is CASSRSEGTDTQYF. Written as DNA, the CDR3 is TGCGCCAGCAGCCGGTCGGAGGGCACAGATACGCAGTATTTT.